Below are 32 T cell receptor beta chains sequenced from a single sample in a study of shared clonotypes between healthy human individuals. The naive CD8 population came from CD45RO-negative cells selected for CCR7, without terminally differentiated effector memory CD45RA+ cells. Only in-frame clones appear in the TCRdb table, and some are missing; sequencing was by immunoSEQ multiplex PCR. This table has about 600,000 clones, 95% to 98% appearing once. Sequencing was done on a sample of naive CD8+ T cells sorted from blood. The receptors were gathered from a man aged 30 to 45 in good health.

The rearrangement uses TRBV29-1 and TRBJ2-3; D may be TRBD2 (5 bases). CDR1 SQVTM and CDR2 ANQGSEA come from the germline V gene. Trimming pared 2 bases from V and 2 bases from J, leaving 14 bases between. The CDR3 is 15 amino acids. The CDR3 coding sequence is TGCAGCGTTGAATATGGAACTAGATCCACAGATACGCAGTATTTT. Translated, it gives CSVEYGTRSTDTQYF.

V usage is TRBV12-5 and J usage is TRBJ1-1; D is ambiguous. Trimming pared 4 bases from V and 2 bases from J, leaving 11 bases between. This CDR3 has 14 amino acids. Germline values: CDR1 LGHNT, CDR2 FRNRAP. As DNA, the CDR3 is TGTGCTAGTGGTTCCTGGTCGGAAAACACTGAAGCTTTCTTT. Translating it yields CASGSWSENTEAFF.

V is TRBV7-8 and J is TRBJ2-2; 7 bases are shared with TRBD1. The CDR3 is 17 amino acids. V dropped 4 bases and J dropped 4; count of bases not matched to a gene: 12. CDR1 is SGHVS, CDR2 FQNEAQ, per germline. The CDR3: CASSSHLSTGRTGELFF. CDR3 sequence (DNA): TGTGCCAGCAGCTCCCATCTATCGACAGGGCGCACCGGGGAGCTGTTTTTT.

The genes are TRBV10-3 and TRBJ2-1; D not certain. The CDR3 is made up of 12 amino acids. The V gene's germline CDR1 is ENHRY and CDR2 SYGVKD. Trimming took 2 bases from V and 5 from J, leaving 4 bases between them. CDR3 protein: CAISEADNEQFF. The CDR3 bases are TGTGCCATCAGTGAGGCGGACAATGAGCAGTTCTTC.

This clone appeared a single time. The chain recombines TRBV5-1 with TRBJ2-7, with TRBD2 identical over 8 bases. The germline V gene encodes CDR1 SGHRS and CDR2 YFSETQ. The CDR3 consists of 16 residues. J was trimmed by 4 bases and V by 0 bases; bases with no gene match: 9. CDR3 bases: TGCGCCAGCAGCTTGGATTCGCGGGAGGAGGGTTACGAGCAGTACTTC. This codes for CASSLDSREEGYEQYF.

The chain carries TRBV5-1 and TRBJ2-1, with 7 positions matching TRBD1. CDR3 size: 16 residues. The V segment lost 7 bases and the J segment 2 bases; nucleotides outside the gene matches: 12. The germline V gene has CDR1 SGHRS and CDR2 YFSETQ. CDR3 sequence: CASASSVGQAYNEQFF. The CDR3 nucleotides are TGCGCCAGCGCCTCTTCCGTCGGACAGGCCTACAATGAGCAGTTCTTC.

The V gene is TRBV11-2, the J gene TRBJ1-5; D is ambiguous. The length of the CDR3 is 14 residues. V was cut by 5 bases and J by 7 bases, with 15 bases left in between. The germline CDR1 and CDR2 sequences are SGHAT and FQNNGV. CDR3 coding DNA: TGTGCCAGCAGCCCGAGCCTACCGGGCCAGCCCCAGCATTTT. It translates to CASSPSLPGQPQHF.

The V and J genes are TRBV7-6 and TRBJ2-1; 16 bases are shared with TRBD2. The CDR3 runs 21 residues. Germline V lookup: CDR1 SGHVS, CDR2 FNYEAQ. With V trimmed by 2 bases and J by 6 bases, 16 bases remained unmatched. The CDR3 protein is CASSLYTGTSGRAPHSNEQFF. CDR3 coding DNA: TGTGCCAGCAGCTTATATACCGGGACTAGCGGGAGGGCCCCTCATTCCAATGAGCAGTTCTTC.

The table lists this clone with a count of one. The chain combines TRBV10-1 with TRBJ2-1; possibly TRBD1 for D (5 bases). Germline V gene data show CDR1 as WNHNN and CDR2 as SYGVQD (reference sequence). The V end lost 2 bases, the J end lost 4 bases, and 18 bases lay between the germline ends. The CDR3 has 17 residues. The CDR3 DNA reads TGCGCCAGCAGTGAGGAGGCGCGGCGGACACCATACAATGAGCAGTTCTTC. It specifies CASSEEARRTPYNEQFF.

V usage is TRBV9 and J usage is TRBJ2-1; TRBD2 matches at 11 bases. CDR3 length: 15 amino acids. The germline V gene has CDR1 SGDLS and CDR2 YYNGEE. J gave up 6 bases and V 3 bases, and 5 bases lay outside the gene matches. CDR3 in DNA: TGTGCCAGCAGCGCTACTAGCGGGAGAGGCAATGAGCAGTTCTTC. Protein: CASSATSGRGNEQFF.

The V and J genes are TRBV18 and TRBJ2-5; 11 bases are shared with TRBD2. Germline V gene sequence: CDR1 KGHSH, CDR2 LQKENI. CDR3 length: 15 residues. Trimming took 5 bases from V and 3 from J; bases not matched to a gene: 5. In DNA, the CDR3 is TGTGCCAGCTCAGCAACGGGACTAGCGGAAGAGACCCAGTACTTC. Its translation is CASSATGLAEETQYF. Supplemented by reference TRBV18 and TRBJ2-5, the full variable domain reads NAGVMQNPRHLVRRRGQEARLRCSPMKGHSHVYWYRQLPEEGLKFMVYLQKENIIDESGMPKERFSAEFPKEGPSILRIQQVVRGDSAAYFCASSATGLAEETQYFGPGTRLLVL.

The chain has TRBV5-6 and TRBJ1-1; TRBD1 is a possible D gene (6 bases). V was pared by 4 bases and J by 1 base, with 14 bases between. Per the germline V gene, CDR1 is SGHDT and CDR2 is YYEEEE. The CDR3 totals 15 residues. DNA of the CDR3: TGTGCCAGCAGCAATGGGGGCAGGGGGAACACTGAAGCTTTCTTT. It translates to CASSNGGRGNTEAFF.

The chain uses TRBV7-9 and TRBJ2-3; weak D call: TRBD2 (6 bases). The germline V gene encodes CDR1 SEHNR and CDR2 FQNEAQ (reference sequence). Between the trimmed V and J ends, which lost 5 bases and 0 bases, there was a span of 21 bases. The length of the CDR3 is 18 residues. As DNA, the CDR3 is TGTGCCAGCAGCCCGAAGGGGCTAGCGTACTCTAGCACAGATACGCAGTATTTT. It encodes CASSPKGLAYSSTDTQYF.

The genes are TRBV5-1 and TRBJ2-1, with no clear D. The CDR3 has 16 residues. Trimming shortened V by 0 bases and J by 0 bases, and 10 bases separated the two germline ends. CDR1 is SGHRS and CDR2 is YFSETQ in the germline V gene. The CDR3 region has the DNA TGCGCCAGCAGCTTGGAAAGCAGACCCTCCTACAATGAGCAGTTCTTC. Protein sequence: CASSLESRPSYNEQFF.

The CDR3 DNA reads as TGTGCCAGCAGCTTAGTAGTGGGACCAGAAGAGACCCAGTACTTC. Residues: CASSLVVGPEETQYF. The rearrangement joins TRBV7-9 to TRBJ2-5; possibly TRBD1 or TRBD2 for D (5 bases each). Germline V gene lookup returns CDR1 SEHNR and CDR2 FQNEAQ (reference sequence). The CDR3 has 15 residues. Trimming left V 1 base short and J 3 bases short, with 12 bases between.

The chain recombines TRBV2 with TRBJ2-1; 10 bases fit TRBD1. V shed 3 bases, J shed 4 bases, and the junction held 6 bases outside the gene matches. This CDR3 has 16 amino acids. Germline V lookup: CDR1 SNHLY, CDR2 FYNNEI. CDR3 amino acids: CASSDIRQGAYNEQFF. In nucleotides, the CDR3 is TGTGCCAGCAGTGACATCAGACAGGGGGCGTACAATGAGCAGTTCTTC.

The chain is built from TRBV19 and TRBJ2-1; 11 positions agree with TRBD2. Germline V gene data show CDR1 as LNHDA and CDR2 as SQIVND (reference sequence). The CDR3 is 15 residues long. Germline trimming cut 6 bases from V and 3 bases from J; bases unmatched to any gene: 4. Here the CDR3 DNA reads TGTGCCAGTAGGCTAGCGGGGGGAGACTACAATGAGCAGTTCTTC. It translates to CASRLAGGDYNEQFF.

This chain links TRBV19 with TRBJ1-1, with 8 bases matching TRBD1. The CDR3 length is 15 residues. V dropped 4 bases and J dropped 4; count of bases not matched to a gene: 8. Germline assignment: CDR1 LNHDA and CDR2 SQIVND (reference sequence). DNA for the CDR3: TGTGCCAGTAGTACGGACAGGGTATCGAGCACTGAAGCTTTCTTT. Translating it yields CASSTDRVSSTEAFF.

CDR3 nucleotide sequence: TGTGCCAGCAGCGCCAGACAGCCACCCGGGGAGCTGTTTTTT. Translated, it gives CASSARQPPGELFF. The rearrangement joins TRBV9 to TRBJ2-2; tentative D call: TRBD1 (5 bases). The germline V gene encodes CDR1 SGDLS and CDR2 YYNGEE. The CDR3 covers 14 residues. V lost 3 bases to trimming and J lost 6 bases, with 12 bases between them.

The chain employs TRBV2 and TRBJ1-2, with TRBD1 matching over 7 bases. CDR1 and CDR2 from the germline V gene are SNHLY and FYNNEI. The length of the CDR3 is 14 residues. The junction had 7 bases not matched to a gene; V was cut back by 5 bases and J by 4 bases. In DNA form, the CDR3 reads TGTGCCAGCAGTCCTTACAGGGGAGGCTATGGCTACACCTTC. Translated: CASSPYRGGYGYTF.

This clone has only one observation. The chain combines TRBV29-1 with TRBJ2-5, with 8 bases that match TRBD1. This CDR3 region has 13 residues. Germline V gives CDR1 SQVTM, CDR2 ANQGSEA. V gave up 6 bases and J gave up 3 bases; unmatched junction bases: 6. CDR3 region: CSVDKGQEETQYF. CDR3 bases: TGCAGCGTGGATAAGGGACAGGAAGAGACCCAGTACTTC.

The chain employs TRBV19 and TRBJ2-6, with no clear D. V lost 0 bases to trimming and J lost 4 bases, with 16 bases between them. CDR3 length: 18 amino acids. In germline, CDR1 is LNHDA, CDR2 SQIVND (reference sequence). CDR3 loop: CASSIDRGRTTGANVLTF. CDR3 in DNA: TGTGCCAGTAGTATAGATCGCGGCAGAACTACGGGGGCCAACGTCCTGACTTTC.

The V and J genes are TRBV5-1 and TRBJ1-1, with unresolved D. CDR1 and CDR2 from the germline V gene are SGHRS and YFSETQ. Trimming removed 0 bases at V and 1 base at J, with 10 bases between. The CDR3 has 15 residues. The CDR3 region is CASSLGQWRNTEAFF. The DNA of the CDR3 is TGCGCCAGCAGCTTGGGCCAGTGGCGGAACACTGAAGCTTTCTTT.

This chain joins TRBV5-6 and TRBJ2-1; 8 bases align to TRBD2. This CDR3 contains 15 residues. Unmatched junction bases numbered 10, after V lost 4 bases and J lost 7 bases. Germline V lookup: CDR1 SGHDT, CDR2 YYEEEE. The CDR3, as DNA: TGTGCCAGCAGCCCGGGGGGGACACCGTGGAATGAGCAGTTCTTC. Amino acid sequence: CASSPGGTPWNEQFF. The variable domain in full, with the rest retrieved from reference TRBV5-6 and TRBJ2-1, is DAGVTQSPTHLIKTRGQQVTLRCSPKSGHDTVSWYQQALGQGPQFIFQYYEEEERQRGNFPDRFSGHQFPNYSSELNVNALLLGDSALYLCASSPGGTPWNEQFFGPGTRLTVL.

The gene calls are TRBV7-2 and TRBJ2-3, with TRBD2 as a possible D gene (5 bases). V lost 2 bases, J lost 5 bases, and 17 bases lay in between. The CDR3 covers 16 residues. The germline CDR1 and CDR2 sequences are SGHTA and FQGNSA. The CDR3 nucleotides read TGTGCCAGCAGCTTAAGGAGGACTCCCTCGGGAGATACGCAGTATTTT. Translation: CASSLRRTPSGDTQYF.

In the case of this clone: A read error may account for a junction end that differs from germline. The chain is built from TRBV7-7 and TRBJ2-1; tentatively, D is TRBD2 (6 bases). CDR3 length: 14 residues. Germline assignment: CDR1 SSHAT and CDR2 FNYEAQ (reference sequence). The CDR3 DNA reads TGTGCTAGCAGCTTAAGCGGGCCCATGGATGAGCAGTTCTTC. It translates to CASSLSGPMDEQFF. Complete variable domain (other parts from reference TRBV7-7 and TRBJ2-1): GAGVSQSPRYKVTKRGQDVTLRCDPISSHATLYWYQQALGQGPEFLTYFNYEAQPDKSGLPSDRFSAERPEGSISTLTIQRTEQRDSAMYRCASSLSGPMDEQFFGPGTRLTVL.

V usage is TRBV29-1 and J usage is TRBJ2-7; a weak D match, TRBD1 (6 bases). Trimming removed 7 bases at V and 3 bases at J, with 19 bases between. The CDR3 loop spans 14 amino acids. Looked up from germline, CDR1 is SQVTM and CDR2 is ANQGSEA. In DNA, the CDR3 is TGCAGCGCCCGGACAGTCGGTGAAGGCTACGAGCAGTACTTC. Amino acid sequence: CSARTVGEGYEQYF.

The chain links TRBV5-1 to TRBJ2-7; no reliable D call. The CDR3 length is 14 residues. Germline CDR1 SGHRS, CDR2 YFSETQ. Trimming took off 1 base at V and 2 bases at J, with 10 bases between the two ends. CDR3 protein: CASSLRKATYEQYF. CDR3 in DNA: TGCGCCAGCAGCTTGAGGAAGGCTACCTACGAGCAGTACTTC.

This clone was counted once. The chain carries TRBV4-1 and TRBJ2-2, with D perhaps matching TRBD2 (6 bases). The CDR3 length is 11 residues. CDR1 is MGHRA, CDR2 YSYEKL, per germline. Trimming cost V 6 bases and J 7 bases, with 6 bases left between them. CDR3 nucleotides: TGCGCCAGCAGGGGGGGCGGGGAGCTGTTTTTT. Encoded protein: CASRGGGELFF.

V usage is TRBV5-4 and J usage is TRBJ2-1, with TRBD2 identical over 7 bases. The CDR3 is 16 amino acids. CDR1 SGHNT and CDR2 YYREEE come from the germline V gene (reference sequence). With V trimmed by 2 bases and J by 6 bases, 11 bases remained unmatched. The CDR3 DNA is TGTGCCAGCAGCTTTGATCAGGTATTAGCGGGCAATGAGCAGTTCTTC. As protein: CASSFDQVLAGNEQFF.

The chain couples TRBV27 to TRBJ2-7, with 9 bases matching TRBD2. The CDR3 sequence is 14 residues long. The germline V gene encodes CDR1 MNHEY and CDR2 SMNVEV (reference sequence). After removal of 3 bases from V and 4 bases from J, the junction contained 4 bases not matched to a gene. CDR3 bases: TGTGCCAGCAGTTTTGCGGGGGGGCGGTACGAGCAGTACTTC. As protein: CASSFAGGRYEQYF.

The chain has TRBV2 and TRBJ2-7; D is unresolved. Trimming left V 7 bases short and J 6 bases short, with 7 bases between. Germline V gene lookup returns CDR1 SNHLY and CDR2 FYNNEI. This CDR3 contains 10 residues. The CDR3: CASNRVEQYF. The CDR3 region has the DNA TGTGCCAGCAATAGGGTCGAGCAGTACTTC.